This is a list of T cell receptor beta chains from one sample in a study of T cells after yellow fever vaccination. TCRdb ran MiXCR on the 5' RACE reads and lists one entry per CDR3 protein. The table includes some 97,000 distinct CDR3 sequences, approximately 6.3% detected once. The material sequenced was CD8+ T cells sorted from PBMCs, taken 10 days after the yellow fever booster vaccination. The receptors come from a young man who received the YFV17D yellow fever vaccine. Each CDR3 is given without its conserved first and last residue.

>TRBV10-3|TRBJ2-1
AISGPKGLAPTYNEQF
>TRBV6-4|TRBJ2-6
ASSSNPGANVLT
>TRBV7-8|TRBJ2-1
ASTPDRGTYEQF
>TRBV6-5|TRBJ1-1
ASSYSGVTTEAF
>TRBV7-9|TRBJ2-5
ASSLGRAALQETQY
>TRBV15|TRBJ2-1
ATSSSGGVYNEQF
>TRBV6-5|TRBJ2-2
ASSSPSSGRTNTGELF
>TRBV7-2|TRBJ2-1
ASSSTTGRTGEQF
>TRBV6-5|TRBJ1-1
ASSYPGSRSNTEAF
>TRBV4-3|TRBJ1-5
ASSQDIGSNQPQH
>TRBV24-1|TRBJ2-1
ATSDPGGPEQF
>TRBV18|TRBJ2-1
ASSPGARAYNEQF
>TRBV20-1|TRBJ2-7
SASLPDRGHEQY
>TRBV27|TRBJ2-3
ASMGASTDTQY
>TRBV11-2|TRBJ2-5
ASSLDRGQVETQY
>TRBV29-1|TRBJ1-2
SVVSGAANYGYT